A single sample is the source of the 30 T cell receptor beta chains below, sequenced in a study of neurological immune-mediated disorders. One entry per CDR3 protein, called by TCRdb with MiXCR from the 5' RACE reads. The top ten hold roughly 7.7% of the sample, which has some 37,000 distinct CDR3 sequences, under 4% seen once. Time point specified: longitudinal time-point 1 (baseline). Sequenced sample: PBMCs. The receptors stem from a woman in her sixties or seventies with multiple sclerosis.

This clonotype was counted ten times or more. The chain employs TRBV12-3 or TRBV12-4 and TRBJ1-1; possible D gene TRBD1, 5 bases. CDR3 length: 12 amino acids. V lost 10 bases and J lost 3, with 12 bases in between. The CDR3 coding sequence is TGTGCCACGTACAGGTCGGACACTGAAGCTTTCTTT. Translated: CATYRSDTEAFF.

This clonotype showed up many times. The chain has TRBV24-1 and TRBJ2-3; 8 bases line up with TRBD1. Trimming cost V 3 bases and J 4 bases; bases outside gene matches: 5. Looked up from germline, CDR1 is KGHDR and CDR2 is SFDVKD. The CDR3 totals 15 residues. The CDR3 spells CATSDGGQGSDTQYF. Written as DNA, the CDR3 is TGTGCCACCAGTGATGGCGGACAGGGCTCAGATACGCAGTATTTT.

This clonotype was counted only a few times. CDR3 nucleotides: TGTGCCAGCAGTCCAGGGCAGGGGCTTTATCAGCCCCAGCATTTT. It codes for CASSPGQGLYQPQHF. The chain employs TRBV6-6 and TRBJ1-5; maybe TRBD1 (6 bases). V was shortened by 5 bases and J by 5 bases, with 16 bases between the two germline ends. The CDR3 contains 15 residues. Germline CDR1 is MNHNY and CDR2 is SVGAGI (reference sequence).

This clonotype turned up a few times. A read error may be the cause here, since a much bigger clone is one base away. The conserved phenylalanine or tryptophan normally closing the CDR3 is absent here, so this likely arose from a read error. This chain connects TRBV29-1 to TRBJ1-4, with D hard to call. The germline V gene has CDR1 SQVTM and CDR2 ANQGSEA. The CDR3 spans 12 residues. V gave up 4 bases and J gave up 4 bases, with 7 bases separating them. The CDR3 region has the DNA TGCAGCGTTGTGGACCATAATGAAAAACTGTTTTGT. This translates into CSVVDHNEKLFC.

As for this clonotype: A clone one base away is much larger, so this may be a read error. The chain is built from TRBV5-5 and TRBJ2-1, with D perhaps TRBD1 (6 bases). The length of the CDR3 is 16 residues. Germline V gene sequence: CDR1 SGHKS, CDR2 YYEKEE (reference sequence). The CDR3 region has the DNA TGTGCCAGCAGCTTGGTGCAGGGGTGGTCCTACAATGCGCAGTTCTTC. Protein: CASSLVQGWSYNAQFF.

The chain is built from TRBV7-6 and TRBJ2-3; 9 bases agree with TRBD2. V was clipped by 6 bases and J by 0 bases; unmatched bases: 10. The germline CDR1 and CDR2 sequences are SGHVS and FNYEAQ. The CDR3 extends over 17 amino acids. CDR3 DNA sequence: TGTGCCAGCAGTTCGGCGGGAGGGATTTCTAGCACAGATACGCAGTATTTT. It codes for CASSSAGGISSTDTQYF.

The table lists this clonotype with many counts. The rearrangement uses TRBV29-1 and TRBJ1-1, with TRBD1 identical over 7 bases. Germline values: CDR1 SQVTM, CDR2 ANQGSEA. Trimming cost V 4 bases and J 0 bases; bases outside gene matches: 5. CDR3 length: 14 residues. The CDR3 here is CSVVNRGMNTEAFF. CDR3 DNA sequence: TGCAGCGTTGTGAACAGGGGAATGAACACTGAAGCTTTCTTT.

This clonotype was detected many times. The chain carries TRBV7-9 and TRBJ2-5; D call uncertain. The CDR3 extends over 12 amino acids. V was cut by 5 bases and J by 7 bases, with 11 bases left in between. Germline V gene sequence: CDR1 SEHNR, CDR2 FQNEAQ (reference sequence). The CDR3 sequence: CASSPQFGTQYF. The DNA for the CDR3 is TGTGCCAGCAGCCCTCAGTTCGGGACCCAGTACTTC.

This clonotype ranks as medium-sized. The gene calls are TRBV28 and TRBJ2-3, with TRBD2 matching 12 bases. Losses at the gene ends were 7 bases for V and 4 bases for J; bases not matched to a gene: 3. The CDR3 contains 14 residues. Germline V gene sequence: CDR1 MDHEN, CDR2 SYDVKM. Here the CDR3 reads CASTSGGASDTQYF. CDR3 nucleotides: TGTGCCAGCACTAGCGGGGGGGCTTCAGATACGCAGTATTTT.

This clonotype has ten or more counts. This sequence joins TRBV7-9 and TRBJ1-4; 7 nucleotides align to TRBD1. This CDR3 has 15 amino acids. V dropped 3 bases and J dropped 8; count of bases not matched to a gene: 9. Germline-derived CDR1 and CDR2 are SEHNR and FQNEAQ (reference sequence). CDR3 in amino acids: CASSLAGQLLEKLFF. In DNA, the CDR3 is TGTGCCAGCAGCTTGGCGGGACAGCTGTTAGAAAAACTGTTTTTT.

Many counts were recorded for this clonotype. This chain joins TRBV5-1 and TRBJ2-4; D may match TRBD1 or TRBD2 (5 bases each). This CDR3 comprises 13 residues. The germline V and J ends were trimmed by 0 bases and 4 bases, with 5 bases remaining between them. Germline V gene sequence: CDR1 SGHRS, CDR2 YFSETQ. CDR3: CASSLGGKNIQYF. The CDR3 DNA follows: TGCGCCAGCAGCTTGGGGGGGAAAAACATTCAGTACTTC. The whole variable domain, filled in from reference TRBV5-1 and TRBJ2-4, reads KAGVTQTPRYLIKTRGQQVTLSCSPISGHRSVSWYQQTPGQGLQFLFEYFSETQRNKGNFPGRFSGRQFSNSRSEMNVSTLELGDSALYLCASSLGGKNIQYFGAGTRLSVL.

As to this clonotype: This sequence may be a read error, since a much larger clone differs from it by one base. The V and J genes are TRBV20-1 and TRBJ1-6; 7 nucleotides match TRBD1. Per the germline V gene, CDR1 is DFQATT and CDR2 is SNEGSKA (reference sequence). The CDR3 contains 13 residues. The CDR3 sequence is CSAPDRANSHLHF. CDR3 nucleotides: TGCAGTGCTCCCGACAGGGCGAATTCACACCTCCACTTT.

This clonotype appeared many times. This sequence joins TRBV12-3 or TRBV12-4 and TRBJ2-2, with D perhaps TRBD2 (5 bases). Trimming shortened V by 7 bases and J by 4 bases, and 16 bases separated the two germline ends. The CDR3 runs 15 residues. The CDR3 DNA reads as TGTGCCAGCACCACCGACACCGCGGGCACCGGGGAGCTGTTTTTT. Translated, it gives CASTTDTAGTGELFF.

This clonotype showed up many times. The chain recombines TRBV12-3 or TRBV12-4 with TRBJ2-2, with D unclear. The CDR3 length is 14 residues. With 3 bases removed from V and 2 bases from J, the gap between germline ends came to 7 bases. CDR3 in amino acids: CASSFGQNTGELFF. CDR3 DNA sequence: TGTGCCAGCAGTTTTGGGCAAAACACCGGGGAGCTGTTTTTT.

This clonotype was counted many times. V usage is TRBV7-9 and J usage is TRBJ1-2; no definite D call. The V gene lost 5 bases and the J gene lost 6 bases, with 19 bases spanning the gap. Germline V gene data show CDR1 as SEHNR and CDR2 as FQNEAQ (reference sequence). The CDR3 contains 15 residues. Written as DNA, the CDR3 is TGTGCCAGCAGCCCCTACGCTGCGGGCACGGATGGCTACACCTTC. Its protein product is CASSPYAAGTDGYTF.

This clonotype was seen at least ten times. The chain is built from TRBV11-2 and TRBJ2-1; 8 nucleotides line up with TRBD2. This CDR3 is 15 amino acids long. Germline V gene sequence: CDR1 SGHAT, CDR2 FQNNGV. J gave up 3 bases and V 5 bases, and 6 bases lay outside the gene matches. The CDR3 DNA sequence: TGTGCCAGCAGCCGTGGACTAGCATTCTACAATGAGCAGTTCTTC. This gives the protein CASSRGLAFYNEQFF.

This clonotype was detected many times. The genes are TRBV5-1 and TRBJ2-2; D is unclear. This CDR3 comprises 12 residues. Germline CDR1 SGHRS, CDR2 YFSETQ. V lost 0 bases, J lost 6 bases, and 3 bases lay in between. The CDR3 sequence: CASSLDPGELFF. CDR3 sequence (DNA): TGCGCCAGCAGCTTGGATCCCGGGGAGCTGTTTTTT.

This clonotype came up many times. DNA for the CDR3: TGTGCCAGCAACCCACAGGGGAGGGGGGGAGCTGAAGCTTTCTTT. Protein sequence: CASNPQGRGGAEAFF. The genes are TRBV6-6 and TRBJ1-1, with 7 bases lining up with TRBD1. The V and J ends lost 7 bases and 6 bases, in that order; junction bases with no gene match: 14. Germline CDR1 and CDR2: MNHNY and SVGAGI (reference sequence). This CDR3 contains 15 residues.

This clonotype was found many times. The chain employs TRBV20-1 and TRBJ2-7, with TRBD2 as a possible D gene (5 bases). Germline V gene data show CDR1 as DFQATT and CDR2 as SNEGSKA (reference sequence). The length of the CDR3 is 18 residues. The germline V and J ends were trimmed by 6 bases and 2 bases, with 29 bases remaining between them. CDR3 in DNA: TGCAGTGCCCGCTCCAGAGTCCAACTCGGCGGACTTACCTACGAGCAGTACTTC. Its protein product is CSARSRVQLGGLTYEQYF.

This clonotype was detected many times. CDR3 DNA: TGCAGTGCTAGGGGGCTAGCGGGGAATGAGCAGTTCTTC. Translated: CSARGLAGNEQFF. J is TRBJ2-1 and V is TRBV20-1; 9 bases agree with TRBD2. The ends lost 3 bases at V and 7 bases at J; junction bases unmatched: 4. This CDR3 comprises 13 residues. CDR1 and CDR2 from the germline V gene are DFQATT and SNEGSKA (reference sequence).

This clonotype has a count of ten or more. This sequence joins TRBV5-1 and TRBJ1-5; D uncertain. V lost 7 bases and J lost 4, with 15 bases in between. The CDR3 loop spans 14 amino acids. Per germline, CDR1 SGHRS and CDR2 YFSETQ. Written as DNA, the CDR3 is TGCGCCAGCCCTCTCCCCGGTACTAATCAGCCCCAGCATTTT. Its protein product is CASPLPGTNQPQHF.

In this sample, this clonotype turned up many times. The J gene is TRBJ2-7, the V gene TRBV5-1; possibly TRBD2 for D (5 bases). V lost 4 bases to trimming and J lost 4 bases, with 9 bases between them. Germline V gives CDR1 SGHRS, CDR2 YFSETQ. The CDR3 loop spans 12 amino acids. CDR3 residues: CASSPDLYEQYF. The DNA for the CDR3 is TGCGCCAGCAGCCCGGACTTGTACGAGCAGTACTTC.

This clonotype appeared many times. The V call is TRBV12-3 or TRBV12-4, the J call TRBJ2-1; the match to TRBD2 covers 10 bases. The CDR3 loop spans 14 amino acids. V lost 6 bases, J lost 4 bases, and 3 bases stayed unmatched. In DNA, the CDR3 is TGTGCCAGCAGCCCGGGACTAGCGTACAATGAGCAGTTCTTC. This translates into CASSPGLAYNEQFF.

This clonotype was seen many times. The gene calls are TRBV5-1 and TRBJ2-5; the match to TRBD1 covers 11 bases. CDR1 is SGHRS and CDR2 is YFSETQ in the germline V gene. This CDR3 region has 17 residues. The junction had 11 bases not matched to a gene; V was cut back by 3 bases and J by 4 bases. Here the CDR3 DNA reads TGCGCCAGCAGCTCCACTGACGGGACAGGGGGAGGAGAGACCCAGTACTTC. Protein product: CASSSTDGTGGGETQYF.

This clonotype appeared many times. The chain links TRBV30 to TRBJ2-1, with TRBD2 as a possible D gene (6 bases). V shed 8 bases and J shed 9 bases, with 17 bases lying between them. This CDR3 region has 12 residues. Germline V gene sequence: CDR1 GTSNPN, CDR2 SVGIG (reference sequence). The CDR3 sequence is CAGVGPRGEQFF. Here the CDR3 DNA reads TGTGCCGGGGTAGGGCCGCGGGGTGAGCAGTTCTTC. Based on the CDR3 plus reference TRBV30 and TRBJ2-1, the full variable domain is SQTIHQWPATLVQPVGSPLSLECTVEGTSNPNLYWYRQAAGRGLQLLFYSVGIGQISSEVPQNLSASRPQDRQFILSSKKLLLSDSGFYLCAGVGPRGEQFFGPGTRLTVL.

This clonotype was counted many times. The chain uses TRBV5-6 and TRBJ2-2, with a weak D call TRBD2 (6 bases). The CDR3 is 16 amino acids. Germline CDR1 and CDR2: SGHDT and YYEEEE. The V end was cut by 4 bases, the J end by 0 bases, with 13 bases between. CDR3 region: CASSPVGGTNTGELFF. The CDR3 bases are TGTGCCAGCAGCCCGGTGGGGGGTACGAACACCGGGGAGCTGTTTTTT.

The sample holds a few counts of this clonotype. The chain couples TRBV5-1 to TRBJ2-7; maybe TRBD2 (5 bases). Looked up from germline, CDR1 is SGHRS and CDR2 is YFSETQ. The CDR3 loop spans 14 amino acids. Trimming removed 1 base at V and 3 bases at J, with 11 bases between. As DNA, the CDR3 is TGCGCCAGCAGCTTGAGCGGAGACGTCTACGAGCAGTACTTC. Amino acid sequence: CASSLSGDVYEQYF.

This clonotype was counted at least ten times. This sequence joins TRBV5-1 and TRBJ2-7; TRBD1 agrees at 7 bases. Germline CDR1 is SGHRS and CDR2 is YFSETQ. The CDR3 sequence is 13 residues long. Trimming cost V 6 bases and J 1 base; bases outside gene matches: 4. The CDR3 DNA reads TGCGCCAGCAAGGGGGCCTTTTCCTACGAGCAGTACTTC. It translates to CASKGAFSYEQYF.

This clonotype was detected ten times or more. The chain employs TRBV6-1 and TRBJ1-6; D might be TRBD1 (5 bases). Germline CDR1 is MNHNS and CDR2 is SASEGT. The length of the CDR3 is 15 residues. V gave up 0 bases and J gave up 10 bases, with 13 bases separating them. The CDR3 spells CASSEAVWGNSPLHF. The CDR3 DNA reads TGTGCCAGCAGTGAAGCGGTTTGGGGGAACTCACCCCTCCACTTT.

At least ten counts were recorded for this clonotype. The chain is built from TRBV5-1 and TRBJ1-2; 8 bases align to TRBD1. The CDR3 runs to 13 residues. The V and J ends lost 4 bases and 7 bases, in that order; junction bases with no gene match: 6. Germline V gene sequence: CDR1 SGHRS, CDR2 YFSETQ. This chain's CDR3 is CASSVGTGPGYTF. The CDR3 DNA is TGCGCCAGCAGCGTCGGGACAGGACCTGGCTACACCTTC.